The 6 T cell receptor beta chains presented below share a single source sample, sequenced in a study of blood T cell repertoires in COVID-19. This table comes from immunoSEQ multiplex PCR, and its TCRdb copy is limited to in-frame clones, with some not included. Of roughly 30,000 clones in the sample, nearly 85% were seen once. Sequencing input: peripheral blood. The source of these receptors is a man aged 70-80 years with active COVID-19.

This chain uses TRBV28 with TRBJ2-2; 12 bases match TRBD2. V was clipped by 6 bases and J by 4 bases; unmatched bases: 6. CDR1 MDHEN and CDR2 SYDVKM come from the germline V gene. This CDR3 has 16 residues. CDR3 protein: CASSSLAGGITGELFF. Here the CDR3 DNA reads TGTGCCAGCAGCAGTCTAGCGGGGGGGATCACCGGGGAGCTGTTTTTT.

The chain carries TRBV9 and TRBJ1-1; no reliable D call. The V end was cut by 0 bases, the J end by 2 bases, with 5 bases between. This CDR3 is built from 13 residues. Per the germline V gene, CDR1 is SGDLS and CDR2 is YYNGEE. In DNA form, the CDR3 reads TGTGCCAGCAGCGTAGGAGCTAACACTGAAGCTTTCTTT. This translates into CASSVGANTEAFF.

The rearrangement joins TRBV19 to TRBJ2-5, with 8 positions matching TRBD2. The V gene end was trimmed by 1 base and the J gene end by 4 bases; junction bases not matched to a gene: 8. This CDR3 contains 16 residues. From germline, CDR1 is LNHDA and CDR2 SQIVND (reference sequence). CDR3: CASSIGPGGGGETQYF. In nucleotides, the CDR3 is TGTGCCAGTAGTATAGGCCCCGGGGGGGGTGGAGAGACCCAGTACTTC.

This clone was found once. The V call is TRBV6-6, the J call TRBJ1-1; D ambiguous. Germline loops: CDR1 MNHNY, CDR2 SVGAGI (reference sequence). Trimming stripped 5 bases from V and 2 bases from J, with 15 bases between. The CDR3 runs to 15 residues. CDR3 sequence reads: CASSLTPTTNTEAFF. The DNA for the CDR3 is TGTGCCAGCAGTCTAACGCCGACAACCAACACTGAAGCTTTCTTT.

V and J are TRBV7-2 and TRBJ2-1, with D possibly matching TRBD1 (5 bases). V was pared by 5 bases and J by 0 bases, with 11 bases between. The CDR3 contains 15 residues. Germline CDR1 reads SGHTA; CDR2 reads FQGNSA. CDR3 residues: CASSGQGSSYNEQFF. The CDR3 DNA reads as TGTGCCAGCAGCGGCCAGGGTAGCTCCTACAATGAGCAGTTCTTC.

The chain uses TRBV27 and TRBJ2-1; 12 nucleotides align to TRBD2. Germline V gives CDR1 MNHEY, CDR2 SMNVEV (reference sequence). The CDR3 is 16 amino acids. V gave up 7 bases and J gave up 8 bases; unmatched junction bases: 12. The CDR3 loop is CASKVMSSGGGHEQFF. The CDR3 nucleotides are TGTGCCAGCAAGGTTATGTCTAGCGGGGGGGGACATGAGCAGTTCTTC.